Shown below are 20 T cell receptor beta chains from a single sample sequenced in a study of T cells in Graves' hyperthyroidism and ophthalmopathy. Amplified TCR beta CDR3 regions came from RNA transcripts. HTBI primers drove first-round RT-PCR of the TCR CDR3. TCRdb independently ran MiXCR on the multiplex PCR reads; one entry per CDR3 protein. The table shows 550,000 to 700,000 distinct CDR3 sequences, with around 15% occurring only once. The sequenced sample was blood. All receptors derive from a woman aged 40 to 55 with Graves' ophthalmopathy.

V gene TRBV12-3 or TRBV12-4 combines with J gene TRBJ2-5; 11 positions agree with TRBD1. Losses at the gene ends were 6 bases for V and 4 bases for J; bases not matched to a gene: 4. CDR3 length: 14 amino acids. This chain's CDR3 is CASSQGTGGETQYF. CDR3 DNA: TGTGCCAGCAGCCAGGGGACAGGGGGAGAGACCCAGTACTTC.

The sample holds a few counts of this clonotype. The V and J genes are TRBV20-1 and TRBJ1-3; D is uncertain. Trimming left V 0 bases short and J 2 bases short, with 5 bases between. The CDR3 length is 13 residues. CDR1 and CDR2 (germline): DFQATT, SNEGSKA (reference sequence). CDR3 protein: CSARDRAGNTIYF. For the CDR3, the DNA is TGCAGTGCTAGAGATAGGGCTGGAAACACCATATATTTT.

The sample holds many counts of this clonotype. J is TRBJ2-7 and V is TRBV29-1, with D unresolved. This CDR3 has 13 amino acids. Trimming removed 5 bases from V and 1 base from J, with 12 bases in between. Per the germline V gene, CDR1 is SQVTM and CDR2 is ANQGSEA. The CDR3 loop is CSVRLPLSYEQYF. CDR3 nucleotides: TGCAGCGTTCGTCTGCCACTTTCCTACGAGCAGTACTTC.

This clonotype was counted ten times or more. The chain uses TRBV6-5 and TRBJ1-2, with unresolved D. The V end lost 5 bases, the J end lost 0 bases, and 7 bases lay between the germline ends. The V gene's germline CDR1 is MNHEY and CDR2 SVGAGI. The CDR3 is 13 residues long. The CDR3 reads CASSDPANYGYTF. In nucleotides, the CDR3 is TGTGCCAGCAGTGACCCGGCTAACTATGGCTACACCTTC.

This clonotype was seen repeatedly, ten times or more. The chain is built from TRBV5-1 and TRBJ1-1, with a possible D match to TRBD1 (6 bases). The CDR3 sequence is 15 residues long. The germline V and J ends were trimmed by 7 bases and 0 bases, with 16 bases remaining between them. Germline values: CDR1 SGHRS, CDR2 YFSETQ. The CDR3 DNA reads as TGCGCCAGCTCCCTTGGGGGCTACGTGAACACTGAAGCTTTCTTT. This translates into CASSLGGYVNTEAFF. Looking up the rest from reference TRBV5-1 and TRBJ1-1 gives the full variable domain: KAGVTQTPRYLIKTRGQQVTLSCSPISGHRSVSWYQQTPGQGLQFLFEYFSETQRNKGNFPGRFSGRQFSNSRSEMNVSTLELGDSALYLCASSLGGYVNTEAFFGQGTRLTVV.

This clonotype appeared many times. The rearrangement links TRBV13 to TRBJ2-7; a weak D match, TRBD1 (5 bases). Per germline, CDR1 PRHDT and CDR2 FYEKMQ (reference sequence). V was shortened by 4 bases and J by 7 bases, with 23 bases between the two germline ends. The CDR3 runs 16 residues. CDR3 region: CASSSNLGQAFLEQYF. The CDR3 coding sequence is TGTGCCAGCAGCTCCAACCTGGGGCAGGCATTTCTAGAGCAGTACTTC.

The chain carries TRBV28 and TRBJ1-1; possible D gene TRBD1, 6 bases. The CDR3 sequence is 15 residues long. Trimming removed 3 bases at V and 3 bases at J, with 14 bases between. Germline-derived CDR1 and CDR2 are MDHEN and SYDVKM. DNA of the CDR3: TGTGCCAGCAGTTTTGGGGGGCGTCGCTACACTGAAGCTTTCTTT. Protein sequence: CASSFGGRRYTEAFF.

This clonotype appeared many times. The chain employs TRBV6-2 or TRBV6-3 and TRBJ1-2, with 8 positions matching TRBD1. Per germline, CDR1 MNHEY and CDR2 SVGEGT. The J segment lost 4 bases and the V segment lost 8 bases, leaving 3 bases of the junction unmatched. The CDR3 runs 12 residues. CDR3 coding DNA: TGTGCCAGCGGTGACAGGGGCTATGGCTACACCTTC. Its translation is CASGDRGYGYTF.

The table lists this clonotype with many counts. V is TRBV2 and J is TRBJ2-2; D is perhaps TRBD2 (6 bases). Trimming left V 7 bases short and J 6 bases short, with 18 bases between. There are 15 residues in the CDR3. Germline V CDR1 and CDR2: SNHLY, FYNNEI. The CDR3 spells CASTTGSTWAGELFF. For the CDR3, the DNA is TGTGCCAGCACTACCGGGAGTACTTGGGCCGGGGAGCTGTTTTTT.

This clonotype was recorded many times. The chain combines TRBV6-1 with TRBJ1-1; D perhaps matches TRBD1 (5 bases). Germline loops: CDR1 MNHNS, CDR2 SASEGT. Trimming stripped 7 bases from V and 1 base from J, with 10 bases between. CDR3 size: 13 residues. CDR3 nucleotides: TGTGCCAGCAAAACAGGATCGAACACTGAAGCTTTCTTT. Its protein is CASKTGSNTEAFF.

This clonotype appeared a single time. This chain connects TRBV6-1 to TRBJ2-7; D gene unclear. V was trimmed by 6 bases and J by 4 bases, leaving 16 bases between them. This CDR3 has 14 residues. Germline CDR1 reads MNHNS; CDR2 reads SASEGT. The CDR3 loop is CASRPSGGAYEQYF. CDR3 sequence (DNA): TGTGCCAGCAGACCATCGGGTGGCGCTTACGAGCAGTACTTC.

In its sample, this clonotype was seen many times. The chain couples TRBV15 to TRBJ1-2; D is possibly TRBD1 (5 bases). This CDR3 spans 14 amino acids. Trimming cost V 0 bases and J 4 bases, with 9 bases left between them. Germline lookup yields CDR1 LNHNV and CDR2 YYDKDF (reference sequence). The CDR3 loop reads CATSRDLDSYGYTF. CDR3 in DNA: TGTGCCACCAGCAGAGATCTCGACAGCTATGGCTACACCTTC.

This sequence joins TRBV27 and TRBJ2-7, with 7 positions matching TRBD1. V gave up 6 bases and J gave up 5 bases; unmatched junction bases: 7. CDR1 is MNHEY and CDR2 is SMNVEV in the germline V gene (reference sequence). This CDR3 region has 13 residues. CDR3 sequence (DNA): TGTGCCAGCAGCGAGACAGGGTTCGACGAGCAGTACTTC. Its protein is CASSETGFDEQYF.

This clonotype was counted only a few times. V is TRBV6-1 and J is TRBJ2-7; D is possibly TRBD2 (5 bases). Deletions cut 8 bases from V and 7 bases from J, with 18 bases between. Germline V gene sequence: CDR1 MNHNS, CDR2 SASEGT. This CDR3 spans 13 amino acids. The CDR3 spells CASCPDGPGEQYF. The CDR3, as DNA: TGTGCCAGCTGTCCGGACGGCCCGGGGGAGCAGTACTTC.

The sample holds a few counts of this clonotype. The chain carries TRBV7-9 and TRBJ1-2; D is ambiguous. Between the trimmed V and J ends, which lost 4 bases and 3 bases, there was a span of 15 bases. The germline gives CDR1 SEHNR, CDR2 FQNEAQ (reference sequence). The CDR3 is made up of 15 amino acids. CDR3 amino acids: CASSSPPQEYYGYTF. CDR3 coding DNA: TGTGCCAGCAGCTCCCCCCCCCAGGAATACTATGGCTACACCTTC.

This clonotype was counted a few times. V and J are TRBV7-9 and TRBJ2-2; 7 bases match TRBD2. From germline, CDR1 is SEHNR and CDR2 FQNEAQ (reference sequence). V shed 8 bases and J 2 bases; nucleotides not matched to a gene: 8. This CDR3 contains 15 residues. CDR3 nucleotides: TGTGCCAGCCCCCCCTCGGGACTAAACACCGGGGAGCTGTTTTTT. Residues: CASPPSGLNTGELFF.

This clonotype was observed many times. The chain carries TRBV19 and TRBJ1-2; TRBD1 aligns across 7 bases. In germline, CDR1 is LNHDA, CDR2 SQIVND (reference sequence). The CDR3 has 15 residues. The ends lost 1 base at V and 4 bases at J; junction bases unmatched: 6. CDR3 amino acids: CASSIGTGAPYGYTF. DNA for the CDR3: TGTGCCAGTAGTATAGGGACAGGAGCTCCCTATGGCTACACCTTC. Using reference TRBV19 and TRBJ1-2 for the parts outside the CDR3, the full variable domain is DGGITQSPKYLFRKEGQNVTLSCEQNLNHDAMYWYRQDPGQGLRLIYYSQIVNDFQKGDIAEGYSVSREKKESFPLTVTSAQKNPTAFYLCASSIGTGAPYGYTFGSGTRLTVV.

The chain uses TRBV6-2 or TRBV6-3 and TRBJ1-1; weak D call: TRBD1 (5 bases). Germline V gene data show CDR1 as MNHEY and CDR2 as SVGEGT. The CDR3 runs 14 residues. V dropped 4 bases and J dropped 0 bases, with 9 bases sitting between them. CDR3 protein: CASSWTSLNTEAFF. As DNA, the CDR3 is TGTGCCAGCAGTTGGACATCTTTGAACACTGAAGCTTTCTTT.

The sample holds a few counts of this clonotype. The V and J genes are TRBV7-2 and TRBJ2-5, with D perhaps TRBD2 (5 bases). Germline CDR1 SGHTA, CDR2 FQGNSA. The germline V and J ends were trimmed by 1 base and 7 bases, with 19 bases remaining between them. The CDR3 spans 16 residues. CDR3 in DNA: TGTGCCAGCAGCTTAGGTGTCGGGATGCTCGTTGGGACCCAGTACTTC. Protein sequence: CASSLGVGMLVGTQYF.

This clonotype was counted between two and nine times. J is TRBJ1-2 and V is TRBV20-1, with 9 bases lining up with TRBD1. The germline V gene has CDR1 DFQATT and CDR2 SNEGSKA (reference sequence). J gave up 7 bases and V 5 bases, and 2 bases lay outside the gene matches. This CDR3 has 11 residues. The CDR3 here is CSAGQGRGYTF. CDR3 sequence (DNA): TGCAGTGCTGGACAGGGGCGTGGCTACACCTTC.